These 13 T cell receptor beta chains came from one sample sequenced in a study of T cells in tuberculosis. Profiling relied on immunoSEQ multiplex PCR, and the TCRdb table lists in-frame clones only, not all of them. The repertoire has 30,000 to 40,000 clones, 97% of them found once; the top ten carry 6.2%. What was sequenced was PBMCs. The source is a donor under 30 with latent tuberculosis or without tuberculosis infection.

The chain links TRBV11-2 to TRBJ1-2; TRBD1 agrees at 7 bases. The CDR3 runs to 15 residues. The germline CDR1 and CDR2 sequences are SGHAT and FQNNGV. The V gene end was trimmed by 5 bases and the J gene end by 2 bases; junction bases not matched to a gene: 8. The CDR3 protein is CASSLDRTLNYGYTF. The CDR3 DNA is TGTGCCAGCAGCCTGGACAGGACGCTCAACTATGGCTACACCTTC.

The chain couples TRBV5-6 to TRBJ1-1, with 10 bases identical to TRBD1. From germline, CDR1 is SGHDT and CDR2 YYEEEE. This CDR3 is built from 15 residues. Unmatched junction bases numbered 7, after V lost 4 bases and J lost 4 bases. The DNA for the CDR3 is TGTGCCAGCAGCGCTCCGGGACAGGGGATCACTGAAGCTTTCTTT. Protein product: CASSAPGQGITEAFF.

V is TRBV11-3 and J is TRBJ1-2; D remains unclear. Per germline, CDR1 SGHNT and CDR2 YENEEA. Between the trimmed V and J ends, which lost 1 base and 4 bases, there was a span of 16 bases. This CDR3 is built from 16 residues. The DNA of the CDR3 is TGTGCCAGCAGCTTAGGCCCCCTGATTGAACTCTATGGCTACACCTTC. The encoded protein is CASSLGPLIELYGYTF.

The rearrangement joins TRBV5-1 to TRBJ1-5; perhaps TRBD1 as D (6 bases). V lost 4 bases to trimming and J lost 6 bases, with 17 bases between them. The CDR3 runs 15 residues. Germline assignment: CDR1 SGHRS and CDR2 YFSETQ. The CDR3 reads CASSPLTGGGQPQHF. CDR3 nucleotides: TGCGCCAGCAGCCCACTGACAGGTGGCGGTCAGCCCCAGCATTTT.

The chain carries TRBV27 and TRBJ2-2; 14 bases map to TRBD2. Germline values: CDR1 MNHEY, CDR2 SMNVEV (reference sequence). The CDR3 has 19 residues. V lost 2 bases, J lost 4 bases, and 9 bases stayed unmatched. In nucleotides, the CDR3 is TGTGCCAGCAGTTTACTGGGACTAGCGGGAGTGTCGGGCACCGGGGAGCTGTTTTTT. Encoded protein: CASSLLGLAGVSGTGELFF.

CDR3 nucleotides: TGCGCCAGCAGCTTAACAGGGGGCAATGAGCAGTTCTTC. Protein: CASSLTGGNEQFF. V is TRBV5-1 and J is TRBJ2-1; 8 nucleotides match TRBD1. The CDR3 runs to 13 residues. CDR1 is SGHRS, CDR2 YFSETQ, per germline. The V segment lost 2 bases and the J segment 6 bases; nucleotides outside the gene matches: 1.

V and J are TRBV4-1 and TRBJ2-6; TRBD1 aligns across 8 bases. Looked up from germline, CDR1 is MGHRA and CDR2 is YSYEKL. The CDR3 extends over 18 amino acids. Trimming took 3 bases from V and 0 from J; bases not matched to a gene: 7. CDR3 nucleotides: TGCGCCAGCAGCCATCGGCCAGGGGGCACCTCTGGGGCCAACGTCCTGACTTTC. This translates into CASSHRPGGTSGANVLTF.

This chain joins TRBV29-1 and TRBJ2-1, with 11 bases fitting TRBD2. Trimming took 7 bases from V and 4 from J; bases not matched to a gene: 6. This CDR3 comprises 14 residues. CDR1 SQVTM and CDR2 ANQGSEA come from the germline V gene. The CDR3 DNA is TGCAGCGCAAAACTAGCGGGAGTATACAATGAGCAGTTCTTC. This translates into CSAKLAGVYNEQFF.

V gene TRBV6-5 combines with J gene TRBJ1-1; D is unresolved. Germline assignment: CDR1 MNHEY and CDR2 SVGAGI. The V gene lost 2 bases and the J gene lost 1 base, with 8 bases spanning the gap. This CDR3 contains 14 residues. In DNA form, the CDR3 reads TGTGCCAGCAGTTACACGGGAAGGAACACTGAAGCTTTCTTT. Amino acid sequence: CASSYTGRNTEAFF.

The V and J genes are TRBV4-1 and TRBJ1-3, with D possibly TRBD1 on 5 matching bases. Trimming removed 0 bases at V and 1 base at J, with 10 bases between. CDR1 MGHRA and CDR2 YSYEKL come from the germline V gene. The length of the CDR3 is 16 residues. This CDR3 is CASSQDSGLSGNTIYF. CDR3 nucleotide sequence: TGCGCCAGCAGCCAAGATTCAGGGTTGTCTGGAAACACCATATATTTT.

Details on this clone: The junction shows a germline mismatch at one end, possibly a read error. The V gene is TRBV5-4, the J gene TRBJ1-2, with D unclear. Germline V gene lookup returns CDR1 SGHNT and CDR2 YYREEE (reference sequence). The CDR3 is made up of 13 amino acids. CDR3 region: CASSSQKNYGYTF. The DNA for the CDR3 is TGTGCCAGTAGCTCACAGAAAAACTATGGCTACACCTTC.

V and J are TRBV5-5 and TRBJ1-3; TRBD1 is a possible D gene (5 bases). This CDR3 is built from 15 residues. Germline V gene sequence: CDR1 SGHKS, CDR2 YYEKEE (reference sequence). Trimming removed 0 bases from V and 7 bases from J, with 14 bases in between. The CDR3 DNA sequence: TGTGCCAGCAGCTTGGCTGGGCAGGGTGGGAACACCATATATTTT. It specifies CASSLAGQGGNTIYF.

The V call is TRBV4-2, the J call TRBJ2-3; 9 nucleotides agree with TRBD2. J lost 0 bases, V lost 3 bases, and 7 bases had no gene match. Germline CDR1 reads LGHNA; CDR2 reads YNFKEQ. The CDR3 extends over 17 amino acids. CDR3 DNA sequence: TGTGCCAGCAGCCACGGGGTAGCGGGGGTAAGCACAGATACGCAGTATTTT. Amino acid sequence: CASSHGVAGVSTDTQYF.